The sequence of this TCR beta chain was determined in a study of neurological immune-mediated disorders (dated by TCRdb to the late 2010s). Study-wide context: Of the roughly 34 multiple sclerosis patients, some 30 had relapsing-remitting MS and 3 had secondary progressive MS. The 90 to 110 TCR-beta libraries covered PBMC samples along with longitudinal samples, technical triplicates, and paired sorted CD4+ and CD8+ T-cell subsets. The study compared peripheral blood TCR-beta repertoires of HTLV-I-associated myelopathy (HAM/TSP) patients, multiple sclerosis patients and healthy controls using UMI-based sequencing. The cohort comprised about 71 subjects: roughly 14 HAM/TSP patients, roughly 34 multiple sclerosis patients and around 20 healthy controls. Points the paper makes about the study in general: TCR clonal expansion was greatest in HAM/TSP patients and smallest in MS patients, who ranked below even healthy controls. No clinical or MRI features were associated with the MS cluster, and the authors said that larger cohorts are needed. Expanded clones from different subjects shared no identical CDR3 amino acid sequences, which suggests that TCR-beta repertoires were private in all groups. Repertoires from 18 of 34 MS patients were grouped by phylogenetic analysis into a cluster of related CDR3 sequences, suggesting a possible repertoire-level signature.

Libraries from unsorted PBMCs were made from 2 million PBMCs kept in RNAlater at -80 degrees C until RNA extraction. Multiple sclerosis patients were enrolled in a US clinical protocol evaluating disease progression by magnetic resonance imaging. PBMCs were separated from peripheral blood using Ficoll-Hypaque density gradient centrifugation and then cryopreserved in liquid nitrogen. cDNA was synthesized by template-switch 5'RACE using a primer carrying a 10-nucleotide random unique molecular identifier by which each TCR transcript was tagged. Each sequencing run produced over 170 million TCR-beta sequences covering 15-18 subjects. The RNeasy kit was used to extract total RNA. TCR-beta VDJ regions were amplified with primers for the TCR constant region and the 5'RACE anchor, using the KAPA Real-time Library Amplification kit. Sample indexes and Illumina adaptors were added in a first PCR, after which library yield was increased in a second PCR. After Ampure bead purification, the TCR product of roughly 650 bp was size-selected on a 2% E-gel SizeSelection system. Library quality was checked on a Bioanalyzer, concentration was measured with Qubit, and libraries were quantified with the Kapa Library Quantification kit before pooling. An Illumina HiSeq 2500 sequenced the libraries paired-end 2 x 150 bp. To increase sequence diversity, roughly 23-30% phiX was spiked into each library pool. As for the original processing: Quality-filtered reads were processed with the UMI-based MiGEC pipeline, and over 90% of raw TCR sequences were removed by the MiGEC pipeline during error correction. IMGT germline references were used for aligning VDJ genes, and each clonotype was defined as a unique CDR3 amino acid sequence together with its V-J genes. Clonal expansion, Shannon diversity and CDR3 relatedness (CalcPairwiseDistances, ClusterSamples) were evaluated with VDJtools, and phylogenetic trees were built with CLCbio workbench. Clones with at least 8 unique UMIs were defined as expanded, with this threshold being based on coefficient-of-variation modelling across technical triplicates. In-frame beta chains were kept once TCRdb had trimmed the public reads at Q25 with fastp and called clones with MiXCR. Rows are combined by CDR3 protein, so each entry shows the most common genes and DNA. TCRdb, rather than the study authors, made the V and J calls. The sample includes roughly 60,000 distinct CDR3 sequences, with 3% to 4.5% observed a single time. The ten largest clones add up to 3.1% of the sample.

This clonotype was counted at least ten times. It has no known antigen specificity. Base qualities are not provided; no much larger clone lies one nucleotide away. The germline V gene yields SGHRS for CDR1 and YFSETQ for CDR2. The CDR3, cysteine through phenylalanine, is 16 amino acids long. Left in the record is the CDR3 DNA by itself, 48 bases read in frame from the first base. Deletion took 2 bases off V and 5 bases off J, with a span of 19 bases between the germline ends. Material: PBMCs. The chain links TRBV5-1 with TRBJ2-5, with a tentative D gene TRBD2 over 6 matching bases. The origin of this receptor is a woman aged 30 to 39 with multiple sclerosis. The nucleotide sequence reads TGCGCCAGCAGCTTTTCTTCCTCCGGGGGAGGCGAGACCCAGTACTTC. This encodes CASSFSSSGGGETQYF. The reference TRBV5-1 and TRBJ2-5 proteins fill in what lies around the CDR3, so the full variable domain reads KAGVTQTPRYLIKTRGQQVTLSCSPISGHRSVSWYQQTPGQGLQFLFEYFSETQRNKGNFPGRFSGRQFSNSRSEMNVSTLELGDSALYLCASSFSSSGGGETQYFGPGTRLLVL.